A selection of T cell receptor beta chains follows, all from one sample in a study of blood T cells in healthy people across ages. In TCRdb, the 5' RACE reads were re-called with MiXCR into one record per CDR3 protein. The table lists some 890,000 distinct CDR3 sequences, about 28% of them singletons. These data were also filed under a second study, of T cells of mothers and their children.

Sequenced input: blood. These receptors were collected from a woman between 40 and 55 years old in good health. CDR3s include the opening cysteine and the closing phenylalanine or tryptophan. The order of the fields is clone size, V gene, D gene, J gene, CDR3 DNA, CDR3 protein. D genes are given only for firm matches. The size of a clone is reported for some rows only, either as once, few or many, or as a class for expanded clones.

-	TRBV28	-	TRBJ1-5	TGTGCCAGCAGTCGTCGTGCCTGGGGCCGAAATCAGCCCCAGCATTTT	CASSRRAWGRNQPQHF
-	TRBV27	-	TRBJ1-5	TGTGCCAGCAGTACTTCCTCCGGACAGCCCCAGCATTTT	CASSTSSGQPQHF
once	TRBV9	-	TRBJ2-2	TGTGCCAGCAGCGTAGAGGCACTGAACACCGGGGAGCCGTTTTTT	CASSVEALNTGEPFF
-	TRBV7-2	-	TRBJ1-1	TGTGCCAGCAGCTTGATATCGGGAGGTGAAGCTTTCTTT	CASSLISGGEAFF
few	TRBV7-2	TRBD1	TRBJ1-4	TGTGCCAGCAGTCTCACAGGGGCTGGTGAAAAACTGTTTTTT	CASSLTGAGEKLFF
-	TRBV21-1	-	TRBJ1-1	TGTGCCAGCAGCAATCCAAGCGGGACAGATGAAGCTTTCTTT	CASSNPSGTDEAFF
few	TRBV28	-	TRBJ1-2	TGTGCCAGCAAGGACAACGGGTATGGCTACACCTTC	CASKDNGYGYTF
-	TRBV7-8	-	TRBJ2-5	TGTGCCAGCAGCCACCTAGAGGGGGCGGGAGGAGAGACCCAGTACTTC	CASSHLEGAGGETQYF
many	TRBV5-1	TRBD2	TRBJ2-1	TGCGCCAGCAGCTTACAAGGGACTAGCGTCTACAATGAGCAGTTCTTC	CASSLQGTSVYNEQFF
-	TRBV19	-	TRBJ2-3	TGTGCCAGTAGTAGACCAGCGAGCACAGATACGCAGTATTTT	CASSRPASTDTQYF
-	TRBV7-3	TRBD2	TRBJ2-7	TGTGCCAGCAGCCAGGGACTAGCGGCGAATGAGCAGTACTTC	CASSQGLAANEQYF
few	TRBV4-1	-	TRBJ2-2	TGCGCCAGCAGTCAAGAGAAGGAGCTTCGCACCGGGGAGCTGTTTTTT	CASSQEKELRTGELFF
-	TRBV2	TRBD2	TRBJ2-1	TGTGCCAGCAGTGAAGGTAGCGGGATCTACGAGCAGTTCTTC	CASSEGSGIYEQFF
few	TRBV11-1	-	TRBJ2-1	TGTGCCAGCAGTGGGGCGGAGGGGACATCTAAAGACTACAATGAGCAGTTCTTC	CASSGAEGTSKDYNEQFF
few	TRBV2	-	TRBJ2-3	TGTGCCAGCAGTGGAAGACTTTCACCCATATACACAGATACGCAGTATTTT	CASSGRLSPIYTDTQYF
few	TRBV7-2	-	TRBJ1-1	TGTGCCAGCATCCCGGGAGGGCAATACACTGAAGCTTTCTTT	CASIPGGQYTEAFF
few	TRBV10-3	TRBD1	TRBJ1-4	TGTGCCATCAGTGAGTTAGACAGGGCTGGGACTAATGAAAAACTGTTTTTT	CAISELDRAGTNEKLFF
-	TRBV7-9	-	TRBJ2-7	TGTGCCAGCGGAAGGAGGGGAGGGGGTCACGAGCAGTACTTC	CASGRRGGGHEQYF
many	TRBV6-2/TRBV6-3	TRBD1	TRBJ2-1	TGTGCCAGCAGTCGACAGGGGTACAATGAGCAGTTCTTC	CASSRQGYNEQFF
-	TRBV2	-	TRBJ2-2	TGTGCCAGCAGTGAAGCGGCAGTAAACACCGGGGAGCTGTTTTTT	CASSEAAVNTGELFF
many	TRBV7-2	-	TRBJ1-2	TGTGCCAGCAGCTTAAGGGAAGGCGGCTACACCTTC	CASSLREGGYTF
-	TRBV29-1	TRBD1	TRBJ1-1	TGCAGCGGGGGACAGGGGGCTGGGTACACTGAAGCTTTCTTT	CSGGQGAGYTEAFF
-	TRBV12-3/TRBV12-4	-	TRBJ1-2	TGTGCCAGCAGTCCGTTAGTGGTTGCTAACTATGGCTACACCTTC	CASSPLVVANYGYTF
-	TRBV5-1	-	TRBJ1-4	TGCGCCAGCAGCTCTTTGGGACGGGATGAAAAACTGTTTTTT	CASSSLGRDEKLFF
many	TRBV3-1	-	TRBJ1-2	TGTGCCAGCAGCTCGCCCGGGGCAGTTGAGTATGGCTACACCTTC	CASSSPGAVEYGYTF
-	TRBV4-3	TRBD1	TRBJ1-6	TGCGCCAGCAGCCAATCCCCGAACACAGGGGCGAATTCACCCCTCCACTTT	CASSQSPNTGANSPLHF
-	TRBV20-1	TRBD2	TRBJ2-2	TGCAGTGCTAGAGATTTTAAGCGGGGGGCGGTCGGGGAGCTGTTTTTT	CSARDFKRGAVGELFF
-	TRBV2	-	TRBJ2-7	TGTGCCACCATGGCGGGGGCCCCCTCCTACGAGCAGTACTTC	CATMAGAPSYEQYF
-	TRBV7-9	-	TRBJ1-1	TGTGCCAGCAGCTCTGGGAGATTTTTGGGGGGCACTGAAGCTTTCTTT	CASSSGRFLGGTEAFF
-	TRBV9	-	TRBJ2-3	TGTGCCAGCAGCGTAGAATGGGGAAGCACAGATACGCAGTATTTT	CASSVEWGSTDTQYF
few	TRBV20-1	TRBD2	TRBJ2-3	TGCAGTGCTAGTGCGGACCCCCACGTTAGCGGGGGGTTCTCAGATACGCAGTATTTT	CSASADPHVSGGFSDTQYF
few	TRBV5-1	-	TRBJ2-3	TGCGCCAGCAGCTTGGAGAGTGCGTTCATAGATACGCAGTATTTT	CASSLESAFIDTQYF
many	TRBV20-1	-	TRBJ2-1	TGCAGTGCTAGAGGGTGGCTTAGCCCAAGACCCCACAATGAGCAGTTCTTC	CSARGWLSPRPHNEQFF
few	TRBV28	-	TRBJ2-1	TGTGCCAGCACTTCTCGAGTGGCTAGCGATGACGAGCAGTTCTTC	CASTSRVASDDEQFF
many	TRBV29-1	TRBD1	TRBJ1-2	TGCAGCGCAGAAAAGACAGGGGCTAACTATGGCTACACCTTC	CSAEKTGANYGYTF
-	TRBV7-2	TRBD2	TRBJ2-7	TGTGCCAGCAGCTCCCGACTAGCGGGAGCGGGCGAGCAGTACTTC	CASSSRLAGAGEQYF
many	TRBV20-1	-	TRBJ2-1	TGCAGTGCTAGAGATCCAGGCAACAATGAGCAGTTCTTC	CSARDPGNNEQFF
few	TRBV5-1	TRBD1	TRBJ2-6	TGCGCCAGCAGCTTGTCAGGGGGCGTCTCTGGGGCCAACGTCCTGACTTTC	CASSLSGGVSGANVLTF
-	TRBV2	-	TRBJ2-3	TGTGCCAGCATCCGGGACAGCACAGATACGCAGTATTTT	CASIRDSTDTQYF
-	TRBV6-5	TRBD1	TRBJ1-2	TGTACCAGCAGTCCCCCCAACCAGGACAGGATCTATGGCTACACCTTC	CTSSPPNQDRIYGYTF
few	TRBV28	TRBD1	TRBJ2-4	TGTGCCAGCAGTTCGGGACAGGGCAAAAACATTCAGTACTTC	CASSSGQGKNIQYF
many	TRBV20-1	-	TRBJ2-4	TGCAGTGCTAGAGAGGCGGGTTTAGCCAAAAACATTCAGTACTTC	CSAREAGLAKNIQYF
-	TRBV5-1	-	TRBJ2-1	TGCGCCAGCCTGGGGGGTTCCTACAATGGGCAGTTCTTC	CASLGGSYNGQFF
many	TRBV5-1	TRBD2	TRBJ2-1	TGCGCCAGCAGCTTGGGGGCTAGCGGGCTCAATGAGCAGTTCTTC	CASSLGASGLNEQFF
many	TRBV18	-	TRBJ1-2	TGTGCCAGCTCACCAGAAATAACTAATGGCTACACCTTC	CASSPEITNGYTF
many	TRBV20-1	TRBD2	TRBJ2-7	TGCAGTGCTAGATCTAGCGGGGGCCACCTCTACGAGCAGTACTTC	CSARSSGGHLYEQYF
-	TRBV19	TRBD1	TRBJ1-1	TGTGCCAGTAGTATAGGACAGGGTGGCCCTGAAGCTTTCTTT	CASSIGQGGPEAFF
once	TRBV9	-	TRBJ1-3	TGTGCCAGCAGCGTAGCACTCCACGGAAACACCATATATTTT	CASSVALHGNTIYF